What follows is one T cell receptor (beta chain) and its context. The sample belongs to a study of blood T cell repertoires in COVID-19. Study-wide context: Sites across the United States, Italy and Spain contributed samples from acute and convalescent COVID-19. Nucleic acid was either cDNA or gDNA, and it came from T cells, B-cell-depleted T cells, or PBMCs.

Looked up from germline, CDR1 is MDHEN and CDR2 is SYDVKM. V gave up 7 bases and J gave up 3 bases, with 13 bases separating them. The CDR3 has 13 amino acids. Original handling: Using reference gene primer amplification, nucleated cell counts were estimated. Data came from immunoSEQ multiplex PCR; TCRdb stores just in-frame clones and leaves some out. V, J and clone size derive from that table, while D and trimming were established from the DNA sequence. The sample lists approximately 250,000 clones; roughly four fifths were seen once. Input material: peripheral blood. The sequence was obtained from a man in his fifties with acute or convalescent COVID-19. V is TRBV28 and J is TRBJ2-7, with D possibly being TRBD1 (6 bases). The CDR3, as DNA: TGTGCCAGCACCACCCAGGGGCTCTACGAGCAGTACTTC. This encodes CASTTQGLYEQYF.